The 15 T cell receptor beta chains below come from one sample, sequenced in a study of T cells in localized non-small cell lung cancer. Assay: immunoSEQ multiplex PCR; the TCRdb copy retains only in-frame clones and omits some. Among just over 20,000 clones listed, 84% were seen once. The sequences come from peripheral blood, collected before any cancer treatment. Receptors originate from a man between 40 and 75 years old with stage I lung adenocarcinoma.

The J gene is TRBJ2-3, the V gene TRBV19; a possible D gene is TRBD1 (5 bases). Germline CDR1 is LNHDA and CDR2 is SQIVND (reference sequence). V was pared by 3 bases and J by 2 bases, with 12 bases between. The CDR3 spans 15 residues. In nucleotides, the CDR3 is TGTGCCAGTAGTATCTTGGGTGGACACACAGATACGCAGTATTTT. Amino acid sequence: CASSILGGHTDTQYF.

The rearrangement uses TRBV4-2 and TRBJ2-5; TRBD1 might be the D (7 bases). V dropped 1 base and J dropped 4 bases, with 22 bases sitting between them. The CDR3 has 18 amino acids. Germline V gene data show CDR1 as LGHNA and CDR2 as YNFKEQ. The CDR3 bases are TGTGCCAGCAGCCAAGCTGCACCGGCAGGGGGGAATACAGAGACCCAGTACTTC. This gives the protein CASSQAAPAGGNTETQYF.

The chain has TRBV5-1 and TRBJ2-6; D is uncertain. The CDR3 runs to 15 residues. Per the germline V gene, CDR1 is SGHRS and CDR2 is YFSETQ. V was clipped by 7 bases and J by 1 base, with 12 bases between them. The CDR3 region has the DNA TGCGCCAGCGGTCCATACGAGTCTGGGGCCAACGTCCTGACTTTC. Amino acids: CASGPYESGANVLTF.

The rearrangement joins TRBV28 to TRBJ2-7; D not certain. The CDR3 contains 13 residues. Trimming left V 8 bases short and J 2 bases short, with 13 bases between. Germline V gives CDR1 MDHEN, CDR2 SYDVKM. The CDR3 spells CASGLFRTYEQYF. CDR3 in DNA: TGTGCCAGCGGCCTCTTCCGGACCTACGAGCAGTACTTC.

This chain connects TRBV27 to TRBJ1-5; perhaps TRBD1 as D (6 bases). This CDR3 comprises 15 residues. Germline CDR1 is MNHEY and CDR2 is SMNVEV (reference sequence). V lost 3 bases and J lost 0, with 9 bases in between. The CDR3 region is CASSLGANSNQPQHF. CDR3 DNA: TGTGCCAGCAGTTTGGGGGCTAATAGCAATCAGCCCCAGCATTTT.

The chain is built from TRBV10-1 and TRBJ2-7; 10 bases align to TRBD2. Looked up from germline, CDR1 is WNHNN and CDR2 is SYGVQD (reference sequence). The CDR3 runs to 15 residues. V was clipped by 3 bases and J by 4 bases; unmatched bases: 6. The CDR3 DNA reads as TGCGCCAGCAGTGATACTCCTAGCGGGAGTTACGAGCAGTACTTC. Protein: CASSDTPSGSYEQYF.

CDR3 loop: CASKRDSNQPQHF. The CDR3 nucleotides are TGTGCCAGCAAGAGGGATAGCAATCAGCCCCAGCATTTT. The V gene is TRBV2, the J gene TRBJ1-5; no firm D call. The CDR3 extends over 13 amino acids. Trimming removed 7 bases from V and 0 bases from J, with 7 bases in between. CDR1 SNHLY and CDR2 FYNNEI come from the germline V gene.

This sequence joins TRBV4-3 and TRBJ1-2; D gene uncertain. The CDR3 is 16 amino acids. Germline lookup yields CDR1 LGHNA and CDR2 YSLEER. With 4 bases removed from V and 2 bases from J, the gap between germline ends came to 17 bases. The CDR3 region has the DNA TGCGCCAGCAGCCCATACGGGGAGAGACAAAACTATGGCTACACCTTC. Residues: CASSPYGERQNYGYTF.

The V and J genes are TRBV5-5 and TRBJ2-7; D may be TRBD1 or TRBD2 (5 bases each). This CDR3 has 15 amino acids. Trimming shortened V by 4 bases and J by 5 bases, and 19 bases separated the two germline ends. From germline, CDR1 is SGHKS and CDR2 YYEKEE (reference sequence). The CDR3 sequence: CASSPVEGLVNEQYF. The CDR3 nucleotides read TGTGCCAGCAGCCCGGTAGAGGGGCTAGTAAACGAGCAGTACTTC.

This chain connects TRBV29-1 to TRBJ1-1, with D tentatively TRBD1 (6 bases). Per germline, CDR1 SQVTM and CDR2 ANQGSEA. This CDR3 is 12 amino acids long. V was clipped by 6 bases and J by 4 bases, with 12 bases between them. CDR3 sequence: CSVRGSGTEAFF. In DNA form, the CDR3 reads TGCAGCGTGAGGGGGAGTGGCACTGAAGCTTTCTTT.

This sequence joins TRBV5-1 and TRBJ2-2, with TRBD2 identical over 13 bases. With 4 bases clipped from V and 4 bases from J, the junction kept 4 bases outside the gene matches. CDR3 length: 16 amino acids. Germline CDR1 and CDR2: SGHRS and YFSETQ. The DNA of the CDR3 is TGCGCCAGCAGCCAGCGGACTAGCGGGAGCACCGGGGAGCTGTTTTTT. It specifies CASSQRTSGSTGELFF.

The chain carries TRBV6-6 and TRBJ2-7; TRBD1 matches 9 bases. Germline V lookup: CDR1 MNHNY, CDR2 SVGAGI (reference sequence). J lost 6 bases, V lost 6 bases, and 6 bases had no gene match. The CDR3 loop spans 13 amino acids. CDR3 sequence (DNA): TGTGCCAGCAGAGCCCGACAGGGGGGCGAGCAGTACTTC. Encoded protein: CASRARQGGEQYF.

The CDR3 is CASSQTRGGEETQYF. CDR3 sequence (DNA): TGTGCCAGCAGCCAAACCAGAGGGGGCGAAGAGACCCAGTACTTC. The chain employs TRBV7-8 and TRBJ2-5; 7 bases are shared with TRBD1. With V trimmed by 5 bases and J by 3 bases, 9 bases remained unmatched. Per the germline V gene, CDR1 is SGHVS and CDR2 is FQNEAQ. The length of the CDR3 is 15 residues.

The chain links TRBV4-3 to TRBJ1-1, with 8 bases aligning to TRBD1. CDR3 size: 14 residues. CDR1 is LGHNA and CDR2 is YSLEER in the germline V gene. Trimming removed 4 bases from V and 4 bases from J; junction bases left unmatched: 5. CDR3 amino acids: CASSPRTGSTEAFF. In nucleotides, the CDR3 is TGCGCCAGCAGCCCCCGGACAGGGAGCACTGAAGCTTTCTTT.

This clone was seen once. CDR3 nucleotides: TGCGCCAGCAGCGAAACACATTCGTGGTACTATACTTCCATGAACACTGAAGCTTTCTTT. Translated: CASSETHSWYYTSMNTEAFF. This chain uses TRBV4-3 with TRBJ1-1; D is undetermined. Per the germline V gene, CDR1 is LGHNA and CDR2 is YSLEER. This CDR3 is 20 amino acids long. V shed 5 bases and J shed 0 bases, with 28 bases lying between them.